The source of this TCR beta chain is a study of blood T cells in healthy people across ages. The CDR3 length is 14 residues. Germline CDR1 reads DFQATT; CDR2 reads SNEGSKA (reference sequence). Sample-barcoded 5' priming and a J-beta primer mix drove a second PCR of 7 to 11 cycles. Via MiXCR, TCRdb re-called the 5' RACE reads, giving one row per CDR3 protein. The table lists 1,300,000 or so distinct CDR3 sequences, 59% of them singletons. The genes are TRBV20-1 and TRBJ2-4, with D unresolved. The better agreement between TRBJ2-5 and the DNA end casts doubt on the J call. The material sequenced was blood. The source is a man between 18 and 35 years old in good health. The CDR3 DNA sequence: TGCAGTGCTATATACGGAGTTGGGGTGGAGACCCAGTACTTC. Translation: CSAIYGVGVETQYF.